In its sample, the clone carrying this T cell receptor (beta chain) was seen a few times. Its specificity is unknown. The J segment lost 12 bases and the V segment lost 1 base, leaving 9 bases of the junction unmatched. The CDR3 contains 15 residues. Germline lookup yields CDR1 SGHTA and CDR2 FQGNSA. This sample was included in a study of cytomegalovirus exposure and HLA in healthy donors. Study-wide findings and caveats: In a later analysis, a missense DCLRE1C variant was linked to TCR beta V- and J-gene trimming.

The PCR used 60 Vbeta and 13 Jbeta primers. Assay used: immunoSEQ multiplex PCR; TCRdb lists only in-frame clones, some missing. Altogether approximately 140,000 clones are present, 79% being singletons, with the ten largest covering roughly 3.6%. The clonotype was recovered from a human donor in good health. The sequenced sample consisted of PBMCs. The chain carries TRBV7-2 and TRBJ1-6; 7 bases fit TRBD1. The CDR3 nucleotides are TGTGCCAGCAGCTTAGGTGACAGGGAGGTTCAACCCCTCCACTTT. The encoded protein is CASSLGDREVQPLHF.